The entry below describes one TCR beta chain. Its matching antigen is unknown. The CDR3 extends over 13 amino acids. The germline V and J ends were trimmed by 2 bases and 13 bases, with 15 bases remaining between them. CDR1 and CDR2 from the germline V gene are MNHEY and SVGAGI. Libraries were prepared by immunoSEQ multiplex PCR; TCRdb keeps only in-frame clonotypes and omits some of them. The data show about 22,000 clones, around 93% seen once. These data come from a study of T cell repertoires and Cas9 in healthy adults. Study at large: Multi-effector potency, cytotoxicity and lineage were assessed in SpCas9-reactive CD4 and CD8 T cells.

The study's findings and limits: Reportedly, SpCas9-reactive effector T cell proliferation and function were mitigated by SpCas9-reactive Tregs in vitro.

The clonotype was recovered from a human donor in good health. The gene calls are TRBV6-5 and TRBJ2-1; D is undetermined. The material sequenced was CD4+ effector T cells (CD127+, CD25-, CD137-, CD154-) from PBMCs; culture status not recorded. DNA of the CDR3: TGTGCCAGCAGTTACCGGGCAGGCTATGCCCAGTTCTTC. Residues: CASSYRAGYAQFF.